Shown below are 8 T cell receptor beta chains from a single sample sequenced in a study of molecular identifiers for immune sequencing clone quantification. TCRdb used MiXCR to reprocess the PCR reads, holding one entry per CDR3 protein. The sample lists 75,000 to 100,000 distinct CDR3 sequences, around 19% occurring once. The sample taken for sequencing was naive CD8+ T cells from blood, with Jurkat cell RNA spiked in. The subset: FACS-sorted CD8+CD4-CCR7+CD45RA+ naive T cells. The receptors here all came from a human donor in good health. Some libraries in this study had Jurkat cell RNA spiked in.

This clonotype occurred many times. The CDR3 bases are TGCGCCAGCCGTGGGGACGAGCAGTACTTC. Translated, it gives CASRGDEQYF. The rearrangement joins TRBV10-2 to TRBJ2-7, with D unresolved. Per the germline V gene, CDR1 is WSHSY and CDR2 is SAAADI. CDR3 length: 10 amino acids. Trimming took 8 bases from V and 5 from J, leaving 7 bases between them.

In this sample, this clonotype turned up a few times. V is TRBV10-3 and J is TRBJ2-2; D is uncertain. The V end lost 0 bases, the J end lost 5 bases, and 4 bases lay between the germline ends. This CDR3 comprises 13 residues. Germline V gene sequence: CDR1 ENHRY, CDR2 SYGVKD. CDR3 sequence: CAISESGTGELFF. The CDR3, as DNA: TGTGCCATCAGTGAGTCAGGGACCGGGGAGCTGTTTTTT.

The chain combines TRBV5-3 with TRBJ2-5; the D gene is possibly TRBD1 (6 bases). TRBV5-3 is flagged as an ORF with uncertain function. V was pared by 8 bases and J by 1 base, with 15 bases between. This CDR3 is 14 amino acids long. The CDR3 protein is CASSISTGQETQYF. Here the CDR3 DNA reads TGTGCCAGCAGCATCTCGACAGGCCAAGAGACCCAGTACTTC.

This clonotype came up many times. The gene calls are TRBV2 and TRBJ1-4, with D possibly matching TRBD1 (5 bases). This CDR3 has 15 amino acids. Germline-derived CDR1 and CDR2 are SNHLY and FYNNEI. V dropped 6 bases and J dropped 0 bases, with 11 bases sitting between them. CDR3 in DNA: TGTGCCAGCAGGACCGACAGCACAACTAATGAAAAACTGTTTTTT. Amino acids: CASRTDSTTNEKLFF. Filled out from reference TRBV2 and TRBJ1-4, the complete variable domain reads EPEVTQTPSHQVTQMGQEVILRCVPISNHLYFYWYRQILGQKVEFLVSFYNNEISEKSEIFDDQFSVERPDGSNFTLKIRSTKLEDSAMYFCASRTDSTTNEKLFFGSGTQLSVL.

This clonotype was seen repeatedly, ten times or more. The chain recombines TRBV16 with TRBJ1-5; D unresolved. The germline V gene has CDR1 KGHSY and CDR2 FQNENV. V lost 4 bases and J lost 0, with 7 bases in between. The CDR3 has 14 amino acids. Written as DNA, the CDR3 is TGTGCCAGCAGCCCGACTAGTAGCAATCAGCCCCAGCATTTT. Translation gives CASSPTSSNQPQHF.

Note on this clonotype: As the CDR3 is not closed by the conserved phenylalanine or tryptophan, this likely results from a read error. The CDR3 spells CASSAQGGYSYTYEQYL. The CDR3 nucleotides are TGTGCCAGCAGCGCCCAAGGGGGCTACTCCTATACCTACGAGCAGTACCTC. The gene calls are TRBV27 and TRBJ2-7; 7 nucleotides match TRBD1. V was pared by 6 bases and J by 2 bases, with 16 bases of the junction left unmatched. The CDR3 spans 17 residues. CDR1 is MNHEY and CDR2 is SMNVEV in the germline V gene (reference sequence).

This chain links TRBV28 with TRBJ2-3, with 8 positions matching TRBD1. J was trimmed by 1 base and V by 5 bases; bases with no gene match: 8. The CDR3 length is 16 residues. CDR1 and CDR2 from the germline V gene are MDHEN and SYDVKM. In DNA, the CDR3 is TGTGCCAGCAGTCGGGACAGGTTATCGGGCACAGATACGCAGTATTTT. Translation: CASSRDRLSGTDTQYF.

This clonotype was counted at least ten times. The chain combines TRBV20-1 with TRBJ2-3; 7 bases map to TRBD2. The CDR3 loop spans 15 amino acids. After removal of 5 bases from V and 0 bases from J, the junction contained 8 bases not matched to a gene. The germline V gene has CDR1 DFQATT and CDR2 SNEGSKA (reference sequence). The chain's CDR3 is CSARIRGSSTDTQYF. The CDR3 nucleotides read TGCAGTGCTCGTATACGCGGGAGTAGCACAGATACGCAGTATTTT.